This T cell receptor (beta chain) comes out of a study of blood T cell repertoires in COVID-19. The wider study: Sources were T cells, B-cell-depleted T cells, or PBMCs; the material itself was cDNA or gDNA.

Per the authors' pipeline: Amplification with reference gene primers provided the estimates of nucleated cell counts. TCRdb's copy holds only in-frame clones and misses some; the assay was immunoSEQ multiplex PCR. The DNA was the basis for D and trimming; V, J and clone size are from that table. The sample has under 150,000 clones, about 87% seen once. The receptor was isolated from a woman aged 40 to 49 with acute or convalescent COVID-19. Sample: peripheral blood.

This chain's CDR3 is CASRAGQGLYEQYF. The CDR3 DNA reads as TGTGCCAGCAGGGCGGGACAGGGGTTATACGAGCAGTACTTC. The V and J genes are TRBV28 and TRBJ2-7; TRBD1 matches 10 bases. The length of the CDR3 is 14 residues. The junction had 6 bases not matched to a gene; V was cut back by 6 bases and J by 4 bases. CDR1 and CDR2 (germline): MDHEN, SYDVKM.